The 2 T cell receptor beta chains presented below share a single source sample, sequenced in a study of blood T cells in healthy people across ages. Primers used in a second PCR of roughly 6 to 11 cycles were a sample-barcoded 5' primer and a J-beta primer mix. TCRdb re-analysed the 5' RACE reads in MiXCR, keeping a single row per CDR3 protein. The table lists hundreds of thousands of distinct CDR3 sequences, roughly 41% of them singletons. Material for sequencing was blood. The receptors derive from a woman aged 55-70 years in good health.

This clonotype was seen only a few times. The CDR3 DNA sequence: TGTGCCAGCAGCTTGACGACAGGTATGAACACTGAAGCTTTCTTT. This codes for CASSLTTGMNTEAFF. The chain uses TRBV7-6 and TRBJ1-1, with a possible D match to TRBD1 (6 bases). The ends were cut back, 3 bases at V and 0 bases at J, with 11 bases in the middle. The CDR3 contains 15 residues. CDR1 and CDR2 (germline): SGHVS, FNYEAQ.

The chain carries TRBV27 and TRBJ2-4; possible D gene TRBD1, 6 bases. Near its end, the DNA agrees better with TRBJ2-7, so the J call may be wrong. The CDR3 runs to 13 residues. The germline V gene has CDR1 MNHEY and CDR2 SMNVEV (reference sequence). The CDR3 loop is CASSYRVTYEQYF. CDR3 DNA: TGTGCCAGCAGTTACAGGGTTACCTACGAGCAGTACTTC.